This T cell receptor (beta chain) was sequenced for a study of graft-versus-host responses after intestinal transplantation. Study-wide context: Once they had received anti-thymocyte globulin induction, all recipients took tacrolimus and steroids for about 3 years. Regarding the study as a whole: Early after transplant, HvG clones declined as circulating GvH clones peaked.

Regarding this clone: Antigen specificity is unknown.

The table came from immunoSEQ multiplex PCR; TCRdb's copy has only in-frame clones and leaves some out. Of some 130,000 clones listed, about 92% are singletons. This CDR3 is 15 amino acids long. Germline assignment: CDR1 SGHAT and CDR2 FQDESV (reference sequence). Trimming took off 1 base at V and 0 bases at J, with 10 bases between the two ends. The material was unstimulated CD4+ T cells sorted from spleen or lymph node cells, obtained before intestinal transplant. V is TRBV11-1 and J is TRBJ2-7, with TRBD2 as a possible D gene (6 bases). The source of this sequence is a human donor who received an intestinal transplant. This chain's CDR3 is CASSLGGTASYEQYF. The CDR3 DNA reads TGTGCCAGCAGCTTAGGGGGGACTGCCTCCTACGAGCAGTACTTC.